One sample yielded the 8 T cell receptor beta chains listed below, sequenced in a study of chemoradiotherapy in HPV16-positive cancers. TCRdb's copy holds only in-frame clones and misses some; the assay was immunoSEQ multiplex PCR. The sample has 2,500 to 3,500 clones, 90% seen once. The source material was tumor tissue, sampled from a patient who underwent chemoradiotherapy. The receptor set was obtained from a human donor with HPV-associated anogenital cancer.

The chain is built from TRBV5-5 and TRBJ2-1; TRBD1 is a possible D gene (5 bases). The CDR3 runs 15 residues. CDR1 SGHKS and CDR2 YYEKEE come from the germline V gene (reference sequence). The V end was cut by 4 bases, the J end by 1 base, with 12 bases between. CDR3 protein: CASSTSGNSYNEQFF. The CDR3 coding sequence is TGTGCCAGCAGCACTTCAGGGAATTCCTACAATGAGCAGTTCTTC. The full variable domain, with the rest looked up from reference TRBV5-5 and TRBJ2-1, is DAGVTQSPTHLIKTRGQQVTLRCSPISGHKSVSWYQQVLGQGPQFIFQYYEKEERGRGNFPDRFSARQFPNYSSELNVNALLLGDSALYLCASSTSGNSYNEQFFGPGTRLTVL.

The gene calls are TRBV28 and TRBJ2-3; 7 bases agree with TRBD2. The CDR3 totals 15 residues. Germline V CDR1 and CDR2: MDHEN, SYDVKM. The trim removed 3 bases at V and 1 base at J, leaving 4 bases unmatched. The chain's CDR3 is CASSLGGGGTDTQYF. CDR3 DNA sequence: TGTGCCAGCAGTTTGGGTGGGGGGGGCACAGATACGCAGTATTTT.

This chain joins TRBV27 and TRBJ1-1; D remains ambiguous. Trimming shortened V by 1 base and J by 1 base, and 13 bases separated the two germline ends. The CDR3 consists of 16 residues. Germline-derived CDR1 and CDR2 are MNHEY and SMNVEV (reference sequence). CDR3 protein: CASSLWAAMGNTEAFF. For the CDR3, the DNA is TGTGCCAGCAGTTTATGGGCGGCTATGGGGAACACTGAAGCTTTCTTT.

The V gene is TRBV5-1, the J gene TRBJ2-2; D unclear. The ends were cut back, 5 bases at V and 6 bases at J, with 11 bases in the middle. This CDR3 is 13 amino acids long. Germline CDR1 and CDR2: SGHRS and YFSETQ. CDR3 sequence (DNA): TGCGCCAGCAGTGAATCTGGCGCCGGGGAGCTGTTTTTT. It specifies CASSESGAGELFF.

The genes are TRBV7-3 and TRBJ2-6; D perhaps matches TRBD1 (5 bases). Germline CDR1 is SGHTA and CDR2 is FQGTGA. CDR3 size: 21 residues. The V gene lost 5 bases and the J gene lost 0 bases, with 26 bases spanning the gap. CDR3 in DNA: TGTGCCAGCAGCAAACAGTATCAGGGATCCCAACTCAACTCTGGGGCCAACGTCCTGACTTTC. Encoded protein: CASSKQYQGSQLNSGANVLTF.

The chain uses TRBV9 and TRBJ1-1; D remains ambiguous. This CDR3 spans 15 amino acids. The germline V and J ends were trimmed by 4 bases and 0 bases, with 13 bases remaining between them. Germline CDR1 is SGDLS and CDR2 is YYNGEE. The CDR3 region has the DNA TGTGCCAGCAGCAGGGAGCCAGGCATGAACACTGAAGCTTTCTTT. This translates into CASSREPGMNTEAFF.

V is TRBV18 and J is TRBJ2-7; TRBD1 matches 7 bases. Germline V gene lookup returns CDR1 KGHSH and CDR2 LQKENI. Unmatched junction bases numbered 3, after V lost 3 bases and J lost 1 base. The CDR3 extends over 14 amino acids. The CDR3 loop reads CASSPGQRSYEQYF. Here the CDR3 DNA reads TGTGCCAGCTCACCGGGACAGAGGTCCTACGAGCAGTACTTC.

This rearrangement joins TRBV7-7 to TRBJ1-4; weak D call: TRBD1 (5 bases). V lost 4 bases and J 7 bases, leaving 10 bases between the germline ends. Germline values: CDR1 SSHAT, CDR2 FNYEAQ (reference sequence). The CDR3 consists of 13 residues. CDR3 in amino acids: CASSSRQGEKLFF. The CDR3 nucleotides read TGTGCCAGCAGCTCACGCCAGGGTGAAAAACTGTTTTTT.